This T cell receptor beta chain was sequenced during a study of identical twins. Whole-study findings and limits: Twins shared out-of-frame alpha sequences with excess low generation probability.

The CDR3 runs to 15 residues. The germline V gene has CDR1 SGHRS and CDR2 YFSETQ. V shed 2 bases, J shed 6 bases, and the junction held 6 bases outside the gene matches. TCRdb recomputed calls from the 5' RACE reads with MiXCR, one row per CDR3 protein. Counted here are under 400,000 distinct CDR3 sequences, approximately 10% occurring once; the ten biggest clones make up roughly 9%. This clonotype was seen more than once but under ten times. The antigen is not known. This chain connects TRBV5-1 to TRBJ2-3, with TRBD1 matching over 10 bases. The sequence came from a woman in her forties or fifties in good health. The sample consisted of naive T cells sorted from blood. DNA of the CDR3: TGCGCCAGCAGCTTCGTCGGGACAGGGGTCGATACGCAGTATTTT. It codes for CASSFVGTGVDTQYF. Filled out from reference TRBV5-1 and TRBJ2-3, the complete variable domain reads KAGVTQTPRYLIKTRGQQVTLSCSPISGHRSVSWYQQTPGQGLQFLFEYFSETQRNKGNFPGRFSGRQFSNSRSEMNVSTLELGDSALYLCASSFVGTGVDTQYFGPGTRLTVL.